This T cell receptor beta chain was documented in a study of blood T cell repertoires in COVID-19. Study-level information: In each case, the material was cDNA or gDNA derived from T cells, B-cell-depleted T cells, or PBMCs.

The CDR3 is made up of 14 amino acids. V gave up 3 bases and J gave up 4 bases; unmatched junction bases: 5. Germline CDR1 reads SGHRS; CDR2 reads YFSETQ. Profiling relied on immunoSEQ multiplex PCR, and the TCRdb table lists in-frame clones only, not all of them. Counted here are fewer than 200,000 clones, 87% occurring once; the ten biggest clones make up 20% to 25%. The source is a man aged 60 to 75 with active or convalescent COVID-19. The sequencing input was peripheral blood. This chain connects TRBV5-1 to TRBJ1-1; 8 bases match TRBD1. The CDR3 DNA sequence: TGCGCCAGCAGCTCACAGGGGGTGAGCACTGAAGCTTTCTTT. As protein: CASSSQGVSTEAFF. Together with reference TRBV5-1 and TRBJ1-1, the CDR3 gives the full variable domain: KAGVTQTPRYLIKTRGQQVTLSCSPISGHRSVSWYQQTPGQGLQFLFEYFSETQRNKGNFPGRFSGRQFSNSRSEMNVSTLELGDSALYLCASSSQGVSTEAFFGQGTRLTVV.